These 5 T cell receptor beta chains were sequenced from one sample in a study of blood T cell repertoires in COVID-19. Assay: immunoSEQ multiplex PCR; the TCRdb copy retains only in-frame clones and omits some. Here the sample spans about 140,000 clones, approximately 88% being singletons. Sequenced input: peripheral blood. The receptors were gathered from a man in his fifties or sixties with active or convalescent COVID-19.

This rearrangement joins TRBV24-1 to TRBJ2-1, with 10 positions matching TRBD2. Germline V gene data show CDR1 as KGHDR and CDR2 as SFDVKD. The V segment lost 0 bases and the J segment 2 bases; nucleotides outside the gene matches: 0. This CDR3 region has 16 residues. The CDR3 reads CATSDLTSGAYNEQFF. CDR3 bases: TGTGCCACCAGTGATTTGACTAGCGGGGCCTACAATGAGCAGTTCTTC.

This clone was seen just once. The rearrangement uses TRBV18 and TRBJ2-7, with 7 nucleotides matching TRBD1. Germline V gives CDR1 KGHSH, CDR2 LQKENI. CDR3 length: 14 residues. V was pared by 3 bases and J by 6 bases, with 8 bases of the junction left unmatched. The CDR3 nucleotides read TGTGCCAGCTCACCTGGGGGACAGTCGGCCGAGCAGTACTTC. Its translation: CASSPGGQSAEQYF.

This clone was observed once. The chain couples TRBV6-2 or TRBV6-3 to TRBJ2-1, with 12 bases matching TRBD2. The CDR3 has 16 residues. V shed 4 bases, J shed 7 bases, and the junction held 8 bases outside the gene matches. The germline V gene has CDR1 MNHEY and CDR2 SVGEGT. The CDR3 here is CASSFPTSGRRNEQFF. The CDR3 DNA sequence: TGTGCCAGCAGTTTCCCCACTAGCGGGAGGAGGAATGAGCAGTTCTTC.

The V gene is TRBV3-1 (or the pseudogene TRBV3-2), the J gene TRBJ2-7, with D possibly TRBD1 on 7 matching bases. This CDR3 is built from 14 residues. V lost 4 bases, J lost 3 bases, and 13 bases lay in between. Germline V CDR1 and CDR2: LGHDT, YNNKEL (reference sequence). CDR3 in amino acids: CASSRGTVIYEQYF. The CDR3 DNA reads TGTGCCAGCAGCCGCGGGACAGTCATCTACGAGCAGTACTTC.

The J gene is TRBJ2-1, the V gene TRBV29-1; 12 nucleotides match TRBD2. V lost 6 bases, J lost 5 bases, and 8 bases stayed unmatched. CDR3 size: 15 residues. The germline gives CDR1 SQVTM, CDR2 ANQGSEA. The CDR3 spells CSVRPGLAGNNEQFF. The CDR3 DNA reads TGCAGCGTCCGACCTGGACTAGCGGGAAACAATGAGCAGTTCTTC.